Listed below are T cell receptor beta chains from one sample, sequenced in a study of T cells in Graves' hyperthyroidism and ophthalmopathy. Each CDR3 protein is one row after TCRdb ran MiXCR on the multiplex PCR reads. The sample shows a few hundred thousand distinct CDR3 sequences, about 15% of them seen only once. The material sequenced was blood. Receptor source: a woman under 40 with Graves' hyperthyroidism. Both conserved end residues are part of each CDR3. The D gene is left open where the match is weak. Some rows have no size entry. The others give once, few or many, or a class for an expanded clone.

CDR3nt: TGTGCCAGCAGTTTAGTGCGGGGGATCGGCACTGAAGCTTTCTTT; CDR3aa: CASSLVRGIGTEAFF; d_gene: -; v_gene: TRBV27; j_gene: TRBJ1-1; abundance: few
CDR3nt: TGTGCCAGCAGCTTTTGGGGTCGAGTCACTGAAGCTTTCTTT; CDR3aa: CASSFWGRVTEAFF; d_gene: -; v_gene: TRBV13; j_gene: TRBJ1-1; abundance: many
CDR3nt: TGTGCCAGCAGTTACGGACTAGCGTCCCGCGGGGGGGAGCTGTTTTTT; CDR3aa: CASSYGLASRGGELFF; d_gene: TRBD2; v_gene: TRBV6-2/TRBV6-3; j_gene: TRBJ2-2; abundance: -
CDR3nt: TGCAGTGCTCTTCGGGACTCCTACGAGCAGTACTTC; CDR3aa: CSALRDSYEQYF; d_gene: -; v_gene: TRBV20-1; j_gene: TRBJ2-7; abundance: many
CDR3nt: TGTGCCAGCAGCCAGGGCACACTGTCTGGAAACACCATATATTTT; CDR3aa: CASSQGTLSGNTIYF; d_gene: -; v_gene: TRBV7-3; j_gene: TRBJ1-3; abundance: -
CDR3nt: TGCGCCAGCAGCCTGGGACAGGGCAATGAGCAGTTCTTC; CDR3aa: CASSLGQGNEQFF; d_gene: TRBD1; v_gene: TRBV5-1; j_gene: TRBJ2-1; abundance: many
CDR3nt: TGTGCCACCCTTGACGGTTACACCTACGAGCAGTACTTC; CDR3aa: CATLDGYTYEQYF; d_gene: -; v_gene: TRBV28; j_gene: TRBJ2-7; abundance: few
CDR3nt: TGCGCCAGCAGCTTGGATCGGGGAGGGTTAGCGGGAGTCCTCGAGCAGTACTTC; CDR3aa: CASSLDRGGLAGVLEQYF; d_gene: TRBD2; v_gene: TRBV5-1; j_gene: TRBJ2-7; abundance: -
CDR3nt: TGTGCCAGCAGTTTATCCCCTGGACAGCCTGAAGCTTTCTTT; CDR3aa: CASSLSPGQPEAFF; d_gene: -; v_gene: TRBV28; j_gene: TRBJ1-1; abundance: many
CDR3nt: TGCAGTGGATCCACAAGCACAGATACGCAGTATTTT; CDR3aa: CSGSTSTDTQYF; d_gene: -; v_gene: TRBV20-1; j_gene: TRBJ2-3; abundance: -
CDR3nt: TGTGCCAGCAGCCAAGATGGGCCAGGGGTATACAATGAGCAGTTCTTC; CDR3aa: CASSQDGPGVYNEQFF; d_gene: -; v_gene: TRBV3-1; j_gene: TRBJ2-1; abundance: many
CDR3nt: TGTGCCAGCAGTTACCAGATCTGGCCTAATAATTCACCCCTCCACTTT; CDR3aa: CASSYQIWPNNSPLHF; d_gene: -; v_gene: TRBV6-5; j_gene: TRBJ1-6; abundance: -
CDR3nt: TGCAGTGCTACCTGGGAACAGGGGATCAGGGAGACCCAGTACTTC; CDR3aa: CSATWEQGIRETQYF; d_gene: TRBD1; v_gene: TRBV20-1; j_gene: TRBJ2-5; abundance: few
CDR3nt: TGTGCCAGCAGCTTAGAGGGGCCAGGACACAATGAGCAGTTCTTC; CDR3aa: CASSLEGPGHNEQFF; d_gene: -; v_gene: TRBV11-2; j_gene: TRBJ2-1; abundance: many
CDR3nt: TGTGCCAGCAGCTTAGCTGGACAGGGGAGTTGGGAGCAGTACTTC; CDR3aa: CASSLAGQGSWEQYF; d_gene: TRBD1; v_gene: TRBV7-9; j_gene: TRBJ2-7; abundance: many
CDR3nt: TGCGCCAGCAGCTTCGACCCGAGTGGGGTGTTCTCCTACGAGCAGTACTTC; CDR3aa: CASSFDPSGVFSYEQYF; d_gene: -; v_gene: TRBV5-1; j_gene: TRBJ2-7; abundance: few
CDR3nt: TGTGCCAGCAGTTACGATACCTCTGGGGCCAACGTCCTGACTTTC; CDR3aa: CASSYDTSGANVLTF; d_gene: -; v_gene: TRBV27; j_gene: TRBJ2-6; abundance: -
CDR3nt: TGTGCCACTAAAGGGGGGAGCACAGATACGCAGTATTTT; CDR3aa: CATKGGSTDTQYF; d_gene: -; v_gene: TRBV19; j_gene: TRBJ2-3; abundance: many